This TCR beta chain was sequenced during a study of T cell repertoires in cytomegalovirus infection. Turning to the study itself: Matching HLA type, along with CMV infection, was indicated by public TCR beta signatures.

The CDR3 totals 15 residues. The germline V and J ends were trimmed by 4 bases and 3 bases, with 12 bases remaining between them. Germline V gives CDR1 MGHRA, CDR2 YSYEKL. TCRdb reanalysed the reads using MiXCR and keeps one entry per CDR3 protein. The sample has about 490,000 distinct CDR3 sequences, more than 20% seen once. Findings and caveats of the study: The study found HLA-C-restricted CMV-specific TCR beta clonotypes dominating the ex vivo response.

Only a few counts were recorded for this clonotype. Its antigen is as yet unknown. This clonotype originated in a human donor in good health (CMV status not recorded). Some clones in this sample may be carry-over from other donors' samples. The rearrangement joins TRBV4-1 to TRBJ2-2, with a weak D call TRBD2 (6 bases). The sample taken for sequencing was PBMCs. The CDR3 nucleotides are TGCGCCAGCAGCCCGGGGGTGGGGGACACCGGGGAGCTGTTTTTT. This translates into CASSPGVGDTGELFF.